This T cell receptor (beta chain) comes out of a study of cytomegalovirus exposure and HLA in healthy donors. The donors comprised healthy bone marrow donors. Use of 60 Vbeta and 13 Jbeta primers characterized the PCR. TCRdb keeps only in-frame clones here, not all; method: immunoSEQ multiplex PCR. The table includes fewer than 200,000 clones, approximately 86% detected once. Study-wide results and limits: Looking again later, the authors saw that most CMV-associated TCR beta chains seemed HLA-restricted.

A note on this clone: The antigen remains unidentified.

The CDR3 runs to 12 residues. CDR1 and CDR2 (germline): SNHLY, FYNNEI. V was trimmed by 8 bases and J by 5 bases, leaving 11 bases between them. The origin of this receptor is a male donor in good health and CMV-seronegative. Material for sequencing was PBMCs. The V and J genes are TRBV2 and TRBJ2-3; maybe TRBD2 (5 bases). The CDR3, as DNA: TGTGCCAGCCTTAGTGAGGGAGATACGCAGTATTTT. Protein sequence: CASLSEGDTQYF.